Listed below are T cell receptor beta chains from one sample, sequenced in a study of human versus mouse CDR3 diversity and MHC coevolution. The assay was immunoSEQ multiplex PCR, and TCRdb's table has in-frame clones only and misses some. Here the sample spans about 83,000 clones, roughly 92% being singletons. The sample was naive CD4+ T cells from blood. Source of these receptors: a person aged 30-70 years in good health. Each CDR3 is given with its conserved first and last residue. A D gene is named only where the DNA matches it firmly. Clone size, where shown, is once, few, many, or a class for clones that have expanded.

13 . . TRBJ2-7 TRBV6-1 TGTGCCAGCAGTGATGATGCTAGCCGGGAGCAGTACTTC CASSDDASREQYF
15 . once TRBJ2-1 TRBV6-5 TGTGCCAGCAGAGAACTGGGACTCTCCTACAATGAGCAGTTCTTC CASRELGLSYNEQFF
13 . . TRBJ2-2 TRBV9 TGTGCCAGCAGCCCCCACACAACCGGGGAGCTGTTTTTT CASSPHTTGELFF
14 TRBD1 . TRBJ2-2 TRBV10-3 TGTGCCATCAGAGGGGACAGAAACACCGGGGAGCTGTTTTTT CAIRGDRNTGELFF
14 TRBD1 . TRBJ1-1 TRBV5-1 TGCGCCAGCAGCCCTACAGGGGAGAACACTGAAGCTTTCTTT CASSPTGENTEAFF
14 . . TRBJ1-5 TRBV7-8 TGTGCCAGCAGCGTCCGGGACACAGGACAGCCCCAGCATTTT CASSVRDTGQPQHF
17 . few TRBJ1-5 TRBV30 TGTGCCTGGAGTGTAGCAAGGACACCGAGAAGCAATCAGCCCCAGCATTTT CAWSVARTPRSNQPQHF
13 . once TRBJ2-3 TRBV12-5 TGTGCTAGTGAAAAGTGGAGAACTGATACGCAGTATTTT CASEKWRTDTQYF
13 . . TRBJ1-1 TRBV7-2 TGTGCCAGCAGTCTAGCGGACGGCTTTGAAGCTTTCTTT CASSLADGFEAFF
15 . few TRBJ1-3 TRBV7-9 TGTGCCAGCAGCCCCCCTGGGGCGGGAGGAAACACCATATATTTT CASSPPGAGGNTIYF
16 TRBD2 . TRBJ2-2 TRBV5-1 TGCGCCAGCAGGGGTAGCGGGCTAGCGAACACCGGGGAGCTGTTTTTT CASRGSGLANTGELFF
17 . . TRBJ1-1 TRBV27 TGTGCCAGCAGTTTATATAATATGGGGCAGATGAACACTGAAGCTTTCTTT CASSLYNMGQMNTEAFF
15 TRBD1 . TRBJ1-3 TRBV6-1 TGTGCCAGCAGTGACGGGACAGCCTCTGGAAACACCATATATTTT CASSDGTASGNTIYF
12 . once TRBJ2-7 TRBV28 TGTGCCAGCAGTTTAGGGGCCCGCGAGCAGTACTTC CASSLGAREQYF
14 TRBD2 . TRBJ2-3 TRBV10-1 TGCGCCAGCAGCTTTAGCGGGAAGGCAGATACGCAGTATTTT CASSFSGKADTQYF
13 TRBD1 . TRBJ1-5 TRBV6-1 TGTGCCACGGGACAGGGGCCGGGTCAGCCCCAGCATTTT CATGQGPGQPQHF
13 . . TRBJ1-3 TRBV7-9 TGTGCCCCCGGGAAGAGCTCTGGAAACACCATATATTTT CAPGKSSGNTIYF
17 TRBD1 . TRBJ2-1 TRBV7-9 TGTGCCAGCAGCCCTGCCCCCGGGACAGGTTCTTGCAATGAGCAGTTCTTC CASSPAPGTGSCNEQFF
14 . few TRBJ1-3 TRBV19 TGTGCCAGTTCCGAGACAGGAGGTAGAAACACCATATATTTT CASSETGGRNTIYF
13 TRBD1 . TRBJ1-4 TRBV5-1 TGCGCCAGCAGCGGACAGGATAATGAAAAACTGTTTTTT CASSGQDNEKLFF
15 . once TRBJ2-7 TRBV6-1 TGTGCCAGCAGTGGCGGACAGACTCTTTCCTACGAGCAGTACTTC CASSGGQTLSYEQYF
16 . . TRBJ1-5 TRBV5-3 TGTGCCAGAAGCTTGGGTCTTCGGGGTAGCAATCAGCCCCAGCATTTT CARSLGLRGSNQPQHF
13 . . TRBJ2-5 TRBV5-4 TGTGCCAGCAGCTTGGCGCCGGGGGAGACCCAGTACTTC CASSLAPGETQYF
13 . . TRBJ1-2 TRBV7-9 TGTGCCAGCAGCCCGATTTCGGGTCATGGCTACACCTTC CASSPISGHGYTF
13 TRBD2 . TRBJ2-7 TRBV7-2 TGTGCCAGCAGCCAGGGACTAGCTTACGAGCAGTACTTC CASSQGLAYEQYF
16 TRBD1 once TRBJ2-1 TRBV27 TGTGCCAGCAGTCCCCGGGACAGCAGCTCCTACAATGAGCAGTTCTTC CASSPRDSSSYNEQFF
17 . . TRBJ2-1 TRBV15 TGTGCCACCAGCAGAGATCTTCAGGGTAGCTCCTACAATGAGCAGTTCTTC CATSRDLQGSSYNEQFF
12 . . TRBJ2-1 TRBV19 TGTGCCAGTAGTCCTCAGGGGAATGAGCAGTTCTTC CASSPQGNEQFF
17 TRBD2 once TRBJ2-5 TRBV2 TGTGCCAGCACCGGACTAGCGGGGGCGAACTATCAAGAGACCCAGTACTTC CASTGLAGANYQETQYF
13 TRBD2 . TRBJ2-7 TRBV7-9 TGTGCCAGCAGCTTCCAGGGAGGGAGAGAGCAGTACTTC CASSFQGGREQYF
15 . . TRBJ2-7 TRBV7-9 TGTGCCAGCAGCTTATCGGCACAGAGCTCCTACGAGCAGTACTTC CASSLSAQSSYEQYF
15 TRBD1 . TRBJ2-7 TRBV11-2 TGTGCCAGCAGACGGGTGGGGGACAGGGGCTACGAGCAGTACTTC CASRRVGDRGYEQYF
15 . . TRBJ2-7 TRBV4-1 TGCGCCAGCAGCCAATTGGCAACAGGCGCCTACGAGCAGTACTTC CASSQLATGAYEQYF
14 . . TRBJ2-7 TRBV5-1 TGCGCCAGCAGCTTGGCGGAGAGCCCCTACGAGCAGTACTTC CASSLAESPYEQYF
15 TRBD2 . TRBJ2-4 TRBV5-1 TGCGCCAGATCGAGGCGACTAGCGGGCAAAAACATTCAGTACTTC CARSRRLAGKNIQYF
13 TRBD1 . TRBJ1-1 TRBV18 TGTGCCAGCTCACCGACAGGGGAGGCTGAAGCTTTCTTT CASSPTGEAEAFF
20 TRBD1 . TRBJ1-2 TRBV2 TGTGCCAGCAGTGCTACGCTGGCCAGGGGGGCCTCGACTAGATCCTCTGGCTACACCTTC CASSATLARGASTRSSGYTF
17 TRBD2 . TRBJ2-5 TRBV29-1 TGCAGCGTTGGGGTACTAGCGGGAGGGCCTTCAACGGTCGCCCAGTACTTC CSVGVLAGGPSTVAQYF
15 TRBD1 . TRBJ2-1 TRBV28 TGTGCCAGCAGTTTGACAGGGGAAGGGTACAATGAGCAGTTCTTC CASSLTGEGYNEQFF
14 . once TRBJ1-2 TRBV5-4 TGTGCCAGCAGCTTCCCGGGAGGAGGGGGGGGCTACACCTTC CASSFPGGGGGYTF
14 . once TRBJ2-3 TRBV7-8 TGTGCCAGCAGCTTATTTGCGGGGACAGATACGCAGTATTTT CASSLFAGTDTQYF
15 . . TRBJ1-2 TRBV5-1 TGCGCCAGCAGCTTGGGAGGACAGATGAGCTATGGCTACACCTTC CASSLGGQMSYGYTF
13 . . TRBJ2-3 TRBV30 TGTGCCTGGAGCCGCGACTTTTCAGATACGCAGTATTTT CAWSRDFSDTQYF
17 TRBD1 once TRBJ1-1 TRBV5-1 TGCGCCAGCAGCACCGGTGGGACAGGGCTCGTGAACACTGAAGCTTTCTTT CASSTGGTGLVNTEAFF
16 . . TRBJ2-2 TRBV11-2 TGTGCCAGCAGCCTAGGGTACAGGGCGGCCTCCGGGGAGCTGTTTTTT CASSLGYRAASGELFF